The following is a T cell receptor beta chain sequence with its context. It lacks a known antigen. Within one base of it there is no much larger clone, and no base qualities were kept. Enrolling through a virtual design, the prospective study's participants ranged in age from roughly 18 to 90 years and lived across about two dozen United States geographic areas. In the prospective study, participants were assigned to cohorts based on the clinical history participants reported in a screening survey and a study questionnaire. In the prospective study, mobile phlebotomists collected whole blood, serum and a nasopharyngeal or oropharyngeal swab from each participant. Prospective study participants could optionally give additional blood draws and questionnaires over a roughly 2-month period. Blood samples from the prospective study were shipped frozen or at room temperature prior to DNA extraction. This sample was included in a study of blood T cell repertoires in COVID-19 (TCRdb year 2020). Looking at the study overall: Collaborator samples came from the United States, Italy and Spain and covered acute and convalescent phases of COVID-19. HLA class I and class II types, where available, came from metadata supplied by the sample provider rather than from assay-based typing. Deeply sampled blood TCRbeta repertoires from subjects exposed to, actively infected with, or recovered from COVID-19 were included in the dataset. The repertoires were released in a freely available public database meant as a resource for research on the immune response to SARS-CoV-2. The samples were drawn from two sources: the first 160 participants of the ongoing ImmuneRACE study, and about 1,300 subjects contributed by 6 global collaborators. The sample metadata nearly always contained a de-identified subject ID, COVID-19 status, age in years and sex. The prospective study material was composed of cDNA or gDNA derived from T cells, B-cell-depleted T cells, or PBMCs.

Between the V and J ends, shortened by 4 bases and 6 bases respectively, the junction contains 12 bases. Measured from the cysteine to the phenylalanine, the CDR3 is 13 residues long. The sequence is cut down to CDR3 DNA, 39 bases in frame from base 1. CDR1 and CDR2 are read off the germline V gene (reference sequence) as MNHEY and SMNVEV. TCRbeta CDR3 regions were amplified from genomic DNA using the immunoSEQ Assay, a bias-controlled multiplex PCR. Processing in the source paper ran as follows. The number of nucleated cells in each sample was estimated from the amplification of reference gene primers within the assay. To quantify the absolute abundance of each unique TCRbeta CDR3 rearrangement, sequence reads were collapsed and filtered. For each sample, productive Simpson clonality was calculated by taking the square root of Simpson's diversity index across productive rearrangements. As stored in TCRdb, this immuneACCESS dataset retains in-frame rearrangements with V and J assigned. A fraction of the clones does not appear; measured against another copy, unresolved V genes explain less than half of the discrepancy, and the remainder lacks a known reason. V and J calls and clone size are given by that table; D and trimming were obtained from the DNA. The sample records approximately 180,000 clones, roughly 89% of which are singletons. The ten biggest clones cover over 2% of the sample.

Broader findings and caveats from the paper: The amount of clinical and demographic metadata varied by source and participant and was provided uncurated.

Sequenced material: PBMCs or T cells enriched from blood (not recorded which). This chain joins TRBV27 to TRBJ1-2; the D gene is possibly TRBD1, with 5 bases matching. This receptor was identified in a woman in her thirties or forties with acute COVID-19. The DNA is TGTGCCAGCAGTTCGTCAGGGAGGGATGGCTACACCTTC. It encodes CASSSSGRDGYTF.